This T cell receptor (beta chain) emerged from a study of control samples from healthy donors and cancer patients. Some clones are missing from TCRdb's copy, which holds only in-frame ones; the method was immunoSEQ multiplex PCR. The sample carries about 180,000 clones, about 92% recorded once. CDR3 length: 13 residues. CDR1 and CDR2 (germline): LNHDA, SQIVND (reference sequence). Trimming took 7 bases from V and 3 from J, leaving 13 bases between them. This chain links TRBV19 with TRBJ2-7; D ambiguous. The sequencing sample was made of blood. This clonotype was sampled from a man aged 25-45 years in good health. As DNA, the CDR3 is TGTGCCAGTATCGGAACGGGCAGCTACGAGCAGTACTTC. The encoded protein is CASIGTGSYEQYF.